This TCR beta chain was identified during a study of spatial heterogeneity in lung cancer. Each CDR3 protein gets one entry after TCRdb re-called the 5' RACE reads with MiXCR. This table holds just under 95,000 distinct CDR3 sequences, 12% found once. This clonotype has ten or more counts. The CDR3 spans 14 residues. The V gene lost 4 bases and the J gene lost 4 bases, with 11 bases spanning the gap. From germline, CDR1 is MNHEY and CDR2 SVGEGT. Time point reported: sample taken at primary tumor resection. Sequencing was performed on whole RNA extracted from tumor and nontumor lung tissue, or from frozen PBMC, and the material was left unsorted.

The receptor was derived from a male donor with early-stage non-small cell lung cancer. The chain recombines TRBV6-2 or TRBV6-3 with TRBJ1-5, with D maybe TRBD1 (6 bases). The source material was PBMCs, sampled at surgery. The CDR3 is CASSSGTRNQPQHF. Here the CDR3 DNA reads TGTGCCAGCAGTTCGGGGACACGTAATCAGCCCCAGCATTTT.